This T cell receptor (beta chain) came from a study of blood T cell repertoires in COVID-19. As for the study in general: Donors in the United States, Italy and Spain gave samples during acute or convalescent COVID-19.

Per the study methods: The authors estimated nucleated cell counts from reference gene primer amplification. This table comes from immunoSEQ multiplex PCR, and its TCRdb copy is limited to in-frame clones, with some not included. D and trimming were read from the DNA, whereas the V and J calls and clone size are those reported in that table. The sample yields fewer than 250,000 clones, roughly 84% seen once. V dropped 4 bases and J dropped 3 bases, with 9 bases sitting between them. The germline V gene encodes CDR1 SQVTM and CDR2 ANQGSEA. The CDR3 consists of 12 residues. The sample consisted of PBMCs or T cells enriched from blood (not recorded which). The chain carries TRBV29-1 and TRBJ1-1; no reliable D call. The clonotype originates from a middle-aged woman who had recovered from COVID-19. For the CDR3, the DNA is TGCAGCGTTGCCGACACTTACACTGAAGCTTTCTTT. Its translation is CSVADTYTEAFF.